This T cell receptor (beta chain) was captured by sequencing in a study of persistence of HIV-infected CD4 T cells. As for the study in general: CD4+ T cells responding to CMV or HIV-1 Gag were isolated. Blood samples, up to roughly 200 mL, came from multiple time points, except two leukapheresis donors sampled once.

Sequencing used immunoSEQ version 4 in survey mode. Clones were sequenced by immunoSEQ multiplex PCR, and TCRdb holds only the in-frame ones, with some missing. The sample carries approximately 26,000 clones, approximately 80% recorded once. Cells were stimulated with CMV-infected fibroblast lysates at about 9.4 ug/mL. Memory cells lacking CD40L and CD69 with high CD45RO were sorted. Donors had CD4+ T cell counts above 400 cells/uL and were CMV-seropositive. For 18 hours, CD8-depleted PBMCs received anti-CD28/CD49d costimulation, a CD40-blocking antibody and enfuvirtide. The CDR3 is made up of 15 amino acids. Trimming took 0 bases from V and 9 from J; bases not matched to a gene: 5. In germline, CDR1 is SGHRS, CDR2 YFSETQ. Of note for this clone: Its antigen is unidentified.

This receptor was identified in an adult woman with HIV who was CMV-seropositive. This rearrangement joins TRBV5-1 to TRBJ1-6, with TRBD1 matching over 8 bases. Here the sequenced sample was CD4+ T cells sorted from PBMCs after approximately 19-hour stimulation, taken from a patient who received antiretroviral therapy. The CDR3, as DNA: TGCGCCAGCAGCTTGGCCACAGGGGGTCTTTCACCCCTCCACTTT. It codes for CASSLATGGLSPLHF.